The 28 T cell receptor beta chains given below trace back to one sample, sequenced in a study of cytomegalovirus exposure and HLA in healthy donors. Primers: 60 Vbeta forward and 13 Jbeta reverse. Produced via immunoSEQ multiplex PCR; TCRdb's table is partial and in-frame only. This table has fewer than 140,000 clones, around 80% appearing once. Sequenced material: PBMCs. The origin of the receptors is a man aged 35-49 years in good health and CMV-seronegative.

The chain is built from TRBV14 and TRBJ2-2, with TRBD1 matching 7 bases. The V and J ends lost 4 bases and 4 bases, in that order; junction bases with no gene match: 12. Germline CDR1 SGHDN, CDR2 FVKESK. The CDR3 extends over 17 amino acids. The CDR3 protein is CASSRDITGAGTGELFF. The CDR3 DNA reads TGTGCCAGCAGCCGCGACATTACAGGGGCGGGCACCGGGGAGCTGTTTTTT.

This clone has a handful of counts. V gene TRBV5-1 combines with J gene TRBJ2-1; 10 positions match TRBD2. The CDR3 sequence is 17 residues long. V lost 4 bases to trimming and J lost 6 bases; unmatched junction nucleotides: 13. Germline V gene lookup returns CDR1 SGHRS and CDR2 YFSETQ. CDR3 nucleotides: TGCGCCAGCAGCGGATCCACTTTAGCGGGGGGAGGCAATGAGCAGTTCTTC. Residues: CASSGSTLAGGGNEQFF.

This clone is a singleton in its sample. The V call is TRBV7-9, the J call TRBJ2-7; the match to TRBD1 covers 12 bases. Trimming removed 2 bases from V and 6 bases from J; junction bases left unmatched: 5. The CDR3 has 15 amino acids. Germline CDR1 and CDR2: SEHNR and FQNEAQ (reference sequence). CDR3 nucleotides: TGTGCCAGCAGCTTACTGGGACAGGGGGCACGCGAGCAGTACTTC. Translated: CASSLLGQGAREQYF.

A note on this clone: Other DNA sequences in the sample encode the same CDR3. CDR3 in amino acids: CASSLAGRTEAFF. The DNA for the CDR3 is TGTGCCAGCAGTCTAGCAGGCAGGACTGAAGCTTTCTTT. The rearrangement links TRBV11-3 to TRBJ1-1, with D uncertain. CDR1 SGHNT and CDR2 YENEEA come from the germline V gene. Between the trimmed V and J ends, which lost 6 bases and 5 bases, there was a span of 13 bases. This CDR3 has 13 amino acids.

The chain recombines TRBV27 with TRBJ2-7; no definite D call. The germline V gene encodes CDR1 MNHEY and CDR2 SMNVEV (reference sequence). Trimming removed 7 bases from V and 4 bases from J, with 11 bases in between. This CDR3 spans 12 amino acids. CDR3 coding DNA: TGTGCCAGCACTGGCAGAAATTACGAGCAGTACTTC. Its translation is CASTGRNYEQYF.

This clone was seen a handful of times. The chain uses TRBV7-9 and TRBJ2-2, with D perhaps TRBD2 (5 bases). The CDR3 extends over 15 amino acids. The germline V gene encodes CDR1 SEHNR and CDR2 FQNEAQ (reference sequence). The V and J ends lost 5 bases and 6 bases respectively, with 16 bases between them. CDR3 nucleotides: TGTGCCAGCAGCCCGCGAAGTAGGGAGTCCGGGGAGCTGTTTTTT. Encoded protein: CASSPRSRESGELFF.

J is TRBJ1-4 and V is TRBV9; D unclear. The CDR3 is made up of 16 amino acids. The V end was cut by 1 base, the J end by 7 bases, with 17 bases between. Germline V lookup: CDR1 SGDLS, CDR2 YYNGEE. The CDR3 DNA reads TGTGCCAGCAGCGTATCCGCCGGTCAGGAGGTTGAAAAACTGTTTTTT. It encodes CASSVSAGQEVEKLFF.

This clone was seen just once. This sequence joins TRBV2 and TRBJ2-7, with D hard to call. Trimming stripped 2 bases from V and 0 bases from J, with 5 bases between. The CDR3 is 13 residues long. Looked up from germline, CDR1 is SNHLY and CDR2 is FYNNEI. The CDR3 is CASSENNSYEQYF. CDR3 in DNA: TGTGCCAGCAGTGAAAACAACTCCTACGAGCAGTACTTC.

The chain combines TRBV18 with TRBJ1-5, with TRBD1 matching 10 bases. The CDR3 covers 15 residues. The germline gives CDR1 KGHSH, CDR2 LQKENI. Trimming took 4 bases from V and 7 from J; bases not matched to a gene: 7. This CDR3 is CASSRGTGAYQPQHF. CDR3 DNA sequence: TGTGCCAGCTCACGTGGGACAGGGGCATACCAGCCCCAGCATTTT.

The chain has TRBV2 and TRBJ1-3; perhaps TRBD1 as D (6 bases). The CDR3 totals 14 residues. The V end was cut by 5 bases, the J end by 3 bases, with 11 bases between. Germline V gene lookup returns CDR1 SNHLY and CDR2 FYNNEI. As DNA, the CDR3 is TGTGCCAGCAGTCCACAGGGTGGTGGAAACACCATATATTTT. It specifies CASSPQGGGNTIYF.

The rearrangement links TRBV6-1 to TRBJ1-5; D unresolved. CDR1 and CDR2 (germline): MNHNS, SASEGT. V lost 1 base, J lost 6 bases, and 22 bases lay in between. The CDR3 is 18 residues long. CDR3 loop: CASSEVVGYSNQGQPQHF. The CDR3 nucleotides read TGTGCCAGCAGTGAAGTCGTAGGATATAGCAATCAAGGTCAGCCCCAGCATTTT.

The chain uses TRBV5-1 and TRBJ1-1; 7 positions match TRBD1. CDR3 length equals 13 residues. J lost 5 bases, V lost 4 bases, and 5 bases had no gene match. Per the germline V gene, CDR1 is SGHRS and CDR2 is YFSETQ. The DNA for the CDR3 is TGCGCCAGCAGCAGTACAGGGGCTACTGAAGCTTTCTTT. Translation gives CASSSTGATEAFF.

This chain links TRBV18 with TRBJ1-2, with TRBD1 identical over 9 bases. There are 16 residues in the CDR3. Germline CDR1 reads KGHSH; CDR2 reads LQKENI. V dropped 5 bases and J dropped 6; count of bases not matched to a gene: 13. The DNA of the CDR3 is TGTGCCAGCTCAGTAATACAGGGGGCCCTAGGTGATGGCTACACCTTC. This codes for CASSVIQGALGDGYTF.

This clone appeared once. V and J are TRBV7-2 and TRBJ1-2; tentative D call: TRBD1 (5 bases). CDR1 SGHTA and CDR2 FQGNSA come from the germline V gene. Trimming pared 1 base from V and 3 bases from J, leaving 9 bases between. CDR3 length equals 14 residues. The CDR3 is CASSLGGSHYGYTF. The CDR3 DNA reads as TGTGCCAGCAGCTTAGGGGGCAGCCACTATGGCTACACCTTC.

This clone was picked up a small number of times. The genes are TRBV6-1 and TRBJ1-1, with D hard to call. Trimming removed 1 base at V and 1 base at J, with 4 bases between. The CDR3 covers 13 residues. Germline CDR1 MNHNS, CDR2 SASEGT. CDR3 nucleotides: TGTGCCAGCAGTGAAGTCTGGAACACTGAAGCTTTCTTT. It translates to CASSEVWNTEAFF.

The chain carries TRBV7-2 and TRBJ1-2, with TRBD1 identical over 12 bases. CDR1 is SGHTA and CDR2 is FQGNSA in the germline V gene. CDR3 length: 15 amino acids. The ends lost 1 base at V and 8 bases at J; junction bases unmatched: 5. CDR3 sequence: CASSLDSGTGGGYTF. The CDR3 DNA is TGTGCCAGCAGCTTAGATTCTGGGACAGGGGGCGGCTACACCTTC. Variable domain in full (rest from reference TRBV7-2 and TRBJ1-2): GAGVSQSPSNKVTEKGKDVELRCDPISGHTALYWYRQSLGQGLEFLIYFQGNSAPDKSGLPSDRFSAERTGGSVSTLTIQRTQQEDSAVYLCASSLDSGTGGGYTFGSGTRLTVV.

This chain joins TRBV5-8 and TRBJ1-5; 7 bases agree with TRBD1. With 4 bases clipped from V and 1 base from J, the junction kept 11 bases outside the gene matches. The length of the CDR3 is 17 residues. Germline V lookup: CDR1 SGHTS, CDR2 YDEGEE. The CDR3 sequence: CASSLPWGTASNQPQHF. CDR3 bases: TGTGCCAGCAGCCTTCCCTGGGGGACAGCGAGCAATCAGCCCCAGCATTTT. The variable domain in full, with the rest retrieved from reference TRBV5-8 and TRBJ1-5, is EAGVTQSPTHLIKTRGQQATLRCSPISGHTSVYWYQQALGLGLQFLLWYDEGEERNRGNFPPRFSGRQFPNYSSELNVNALELEDSALYLCASSLPWGTASNQPQHFGDGTRLSIL.

The chain has TRBV5-4 and TRBJ2-5, with D uncertain. CDR1 is SGHNT, CDR2 YYREEE, per germline (reference sequence). The V end lost 0 bases, the J end lost 5 bases, and 14 bases lay between the germline ends. CDR3 length equals 15 residues. The CDR3 DNA sequence: TGTGCCAGCAGCTTGGATGCAGGCGATTTGGAGACCCAGTACTTC. Translated, it gives CASSLDAGDLETQYF.

This clone appeared a single time. The chain combines TRBV19 with TRBJ2-4; TRBD2 might be the D (6 bases). V shed 4 bases and J shed 9 bases, with 22 bases lying between them. CDR1 is LNHDA, CDR2 SQIVND, per germline (reference sequence). The CDR3 has 16 amino acids. In DNA, the CDR3 is TGTGCCAGTAGTACGGGTGAGGGCGGGGTACGGGGCATTCAGTACTTC. It specifies CASSTGEGGVRGIQYF.

The chain employs TRBV7-9 and TRBJ1-6, with 7 nucleotides matching TRBD1. The CDR3 length is 14 residues. Germline lookup yields CDR1 SEHNR and CDR2 FQNEAQ (reference sequence). J lost 7 bases, V lost 5 bases, and 5 bases had no gene match. The CDR3 is CASSRDSLNSPLHF. The DNA of the CDR3 is TGTGCCAGCAGCCGGGACAGTTTGAATTCACCCCTCCACTTT. The variable domain in full, with the rest retrieved from reference TRBV7-9 and TRBJ1-6, is DTGVSQNPRHKITKRGQNVTFRCDPISEHNRLYWYRQTLGQGPEFLTYFQNEAQLEKSRLLSDRFSAERPKGSFSTLEIQRTEQGDSAMYLCASSRDSLNSPLHFGNGTRLTVT.

The V gene is TRBV6-1, the J gene TRBJ2-7; 7 nucleotides line up with TRBD2. Looked up from germline, CDR1 is MNHNS and CDR2 is SASEGT. Trimming removed 7 bases from V and 5 bases from J; junction bases left unmatched: 14. There are 15 residues in the CDR3. The CDR3: CASTLSVGGWNEQYF. The DNA of the CDR3 is TGTGCCAGCACCCTAAGCGTGGGGGGGTGGAACGAGCAGTACTTC.

The J gene is TRBJ2-1, the V gene TRBV5-4, with 7 positions matching TRBD2. CDR3 length: 14 residues. Unmatched junction bases numbered 2, after V lost 0 bases and J lost 5 bases. Germline V gene lookup returns CDR1 SGHNT and CDR2 YYREEE (reference sequence). The CDR3 bases are TGTGCCAGCAGCTTGGCTAGCGGAAACAATGAGCAGTTCTTC. It codes for CASSLASGNNEQFF.

The J gene is TRBJ1-2, the V gene TRBV6-1; D remains ambiguous. Germline loops: CDR1 MNHNS, CDR2 SASEGT. The V end was cut by 3 bases, the J end by 7 bases, with 18 bases between. The CDR3 spans 15 residues. In nucleotides, the CDR3 is TGTGCCAGCAGTGATCCCGGGGTTCTCGTACCTGGCTACACCTTC. Translating gives CASSDPGVLVPGYTF.

As for this clone: Other DNA variants within this sample encode the same CDR3. This sequence joins TRBV5-1 and TRBJ1-1; 7 bases fit TRBD1. Unmatched junction bases numbered 10, after V lost 0 bases and J lost 2 bases. CDR1 and CDR2 from the germline V gene are SGHRS and YFSETQ. The CDR3 sequence is 17 residues long. CDR3 in DNA: TGCGCCAGCAGCTTGGCCCGAGTTGGGACAGCTAACACTGAAGCTTTCTTT. Protein: CASSLARVGTANTEAFF.

The chain joins TRBV6-5 to TRBJ1-2; D remains unclear. V lost 4 bases to trimming and J lost 7 bases, with 16 bases between them. The CDR3 runs to 14 residues. Germline V gene data show CDR1 as MNHEY and CDR2 as SVGAGI. The CDR3 protein is CASSLIVRAFGYTF. The CDR3 DNA reads as TGTGCCAGCAGTTTAATCGTGCGGGCGTTTGGCTACACCTTC.

The chain uses TRBV14 and TRBJ1-2, with D possibly TRBD1 on 6 matching bases. The CDR3 sequence is 15 residues long. Germline CDR1 SGHDN, CDR2 FVKESK. Trimming left V 2 bases short and J 8 bases short, with 18 bases between. The CDR3 loop reads CASSQHSVGTGGYTF. CDR3 bases: TGTGCCAGCAGCCAACACAGCGTCGGCACAGGGGGCTACACCTTC.

This clone has only a few counts. The chain has TRBV11-2 and TRBJ2-1; TRBD2 matches at 8 bases. V dropped 1 base and J dropped 8; count of bases not matched to a gene: 1. The germline gives CDR1 SGHAT, CDR2 FQNNGV. The CDR3 is 13 amino acids. CDR3 DNA: TGTGCCAGCAGCTTAGCGGGGGGGCATGAGCAGTTCTTC. Encoded protein: CASSLAGGHEQFF.

The chain employs TRBV5-4 and TRBJ2-1; D possibly corresponds to TRBD2 (6 bases). The V end was cut by 1 base, the J end by 8 bases, with 13 bases between. Germline V gives CDR1 SGHNT, CDR2 YYREEE (reference sequence). CDR3 length: 14 residues. The CDR3 region has the DNA TGTGCCAGCAGCTTGCAACTAGCCGGGGATGAGCAGTTCTTC. As protein: CASSLQLAGDEQFF.